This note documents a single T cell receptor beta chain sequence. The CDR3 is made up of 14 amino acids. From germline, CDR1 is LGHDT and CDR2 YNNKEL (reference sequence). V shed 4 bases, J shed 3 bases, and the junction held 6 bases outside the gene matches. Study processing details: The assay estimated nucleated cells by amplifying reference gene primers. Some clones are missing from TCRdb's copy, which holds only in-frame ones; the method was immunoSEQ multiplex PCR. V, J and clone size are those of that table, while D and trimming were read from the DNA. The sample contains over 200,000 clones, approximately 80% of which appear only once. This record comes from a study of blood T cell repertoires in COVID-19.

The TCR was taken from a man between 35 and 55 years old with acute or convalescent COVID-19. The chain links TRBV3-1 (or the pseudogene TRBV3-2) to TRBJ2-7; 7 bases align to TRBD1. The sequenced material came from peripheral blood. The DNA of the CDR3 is TGTGCCAGCAGCCTGACAGGGAGTAGCTACGAGCAGTACTTC. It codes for CASSLTGSSYEQYF.